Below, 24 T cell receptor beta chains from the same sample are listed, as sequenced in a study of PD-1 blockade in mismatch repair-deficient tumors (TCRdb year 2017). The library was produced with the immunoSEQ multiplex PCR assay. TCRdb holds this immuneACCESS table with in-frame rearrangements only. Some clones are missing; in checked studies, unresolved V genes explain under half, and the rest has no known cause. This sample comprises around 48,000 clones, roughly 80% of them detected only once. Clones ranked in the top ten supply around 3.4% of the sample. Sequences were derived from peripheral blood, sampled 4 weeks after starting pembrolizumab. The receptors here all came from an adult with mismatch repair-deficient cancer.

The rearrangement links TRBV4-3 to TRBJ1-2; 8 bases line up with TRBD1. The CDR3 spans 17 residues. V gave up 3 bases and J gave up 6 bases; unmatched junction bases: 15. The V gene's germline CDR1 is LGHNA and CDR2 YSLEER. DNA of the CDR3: TGCGCCAGCAGCCAGGAGGACAGGGTTTCGGGACGGGATGGCTACACCTTC. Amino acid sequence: CASSQEDRVSGRDGYTF.

The CDR3 DNA sequence: TGTGCCAGCAGCCGAGCTAGCGGGGGGCTTGGCACAGATACGCAGTATTTT. Protein sequence: CASSRASGGLGTDTQYF. This rearrangement joins TRBV14 to TRBJ2-3; 11 bases fit TRBD2. Germline assignment: CDR1 SGHDN and CDR2 FVKESK. The CDR3 runs 17 residues. After removal of 4 bases from V and 1 base from J, the junction contained 7 bases not matched to a gene. Variable domain in full (rest from reference TRBV14 and TRBJ2-3): EAGVTQFPSHSVIEKGQTVTLRCDPISGHDNLYWYRRVMGKEIKFLLHFVKESKQDESGMPNNRFLAERTGGTYSTLKVQPAELEDSGVYFCASSRASGGLGTDTQYFGPGTRLTVL.

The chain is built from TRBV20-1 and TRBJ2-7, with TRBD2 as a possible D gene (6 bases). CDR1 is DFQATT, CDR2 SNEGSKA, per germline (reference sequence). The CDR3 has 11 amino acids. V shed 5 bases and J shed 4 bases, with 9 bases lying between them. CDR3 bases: TGCAGTGCTGAACGGGGGTACGAGCAGTACTTC. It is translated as CSAERGYEQYF.

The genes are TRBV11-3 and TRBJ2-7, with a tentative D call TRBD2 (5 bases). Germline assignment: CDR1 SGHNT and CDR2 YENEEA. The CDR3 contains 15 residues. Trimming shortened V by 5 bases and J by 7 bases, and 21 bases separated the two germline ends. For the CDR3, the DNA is TGTGCCAGCAGCCCTCGGGCTAGCCCCCTCCGTGAGCAGTACTTC. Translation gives CASSPRASPLREQYF.

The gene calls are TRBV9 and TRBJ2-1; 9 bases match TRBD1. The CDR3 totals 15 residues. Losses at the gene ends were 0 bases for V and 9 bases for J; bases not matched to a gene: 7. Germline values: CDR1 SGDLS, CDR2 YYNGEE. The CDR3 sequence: CASSVAYRGRIEQFF. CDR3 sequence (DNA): TGTGCCAGCAGCGTAGCGTACAGGGGGCGGATTGAGCAGTTCTTC. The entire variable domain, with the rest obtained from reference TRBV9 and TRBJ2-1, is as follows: DSGVTQTPKHLITATGQRVTLRCSPRSGDLSVYWYQQSLDQGLQFLIQYYNGEERAKGNILERFSAQQFPDLHSELNLSSLELGDSALYFCASSVAYRGRIEQFFGPGTRLTVL.

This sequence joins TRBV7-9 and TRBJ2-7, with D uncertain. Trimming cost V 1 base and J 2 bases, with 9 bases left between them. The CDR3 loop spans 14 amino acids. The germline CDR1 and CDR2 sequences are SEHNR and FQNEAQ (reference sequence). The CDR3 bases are TGTGCCAGCAGCTTAGATGCAGGAACCTACGAGCAGTACTTC. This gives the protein CASSLDAGTYEQYF.

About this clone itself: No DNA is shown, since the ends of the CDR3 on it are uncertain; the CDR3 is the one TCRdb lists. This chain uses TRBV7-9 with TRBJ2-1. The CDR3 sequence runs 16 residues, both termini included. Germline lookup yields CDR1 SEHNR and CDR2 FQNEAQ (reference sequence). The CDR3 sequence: CASSLFLSPPYNEQFF.

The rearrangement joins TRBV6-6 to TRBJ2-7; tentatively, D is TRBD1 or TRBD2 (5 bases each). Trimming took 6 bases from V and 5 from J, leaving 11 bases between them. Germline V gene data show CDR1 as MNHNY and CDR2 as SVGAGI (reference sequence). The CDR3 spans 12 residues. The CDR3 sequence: CASRGTFDEQYF. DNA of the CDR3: TGTGCCAGCAGGGGGACGTTCGACGAGCAGTACTTC.

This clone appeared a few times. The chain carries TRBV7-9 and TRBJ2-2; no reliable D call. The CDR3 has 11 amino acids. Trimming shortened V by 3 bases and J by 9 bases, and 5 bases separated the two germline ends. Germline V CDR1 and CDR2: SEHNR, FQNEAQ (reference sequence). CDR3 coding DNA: TGTGCCAGCAGCTTGGGCCGGGAGCTGTTTTTT. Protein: CASSLGRELFF. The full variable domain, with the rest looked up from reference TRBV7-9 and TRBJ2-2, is DTGVSQNPRHKITKRGQNVTFRCDPISEHNRLYWYRQTLGQGPEFLTYFQNEAQLEKSRLLSDRFSAERPKGSFSTLEIQRTEQGDSAMYLCASSLGRELFFGEGSRLTVL.

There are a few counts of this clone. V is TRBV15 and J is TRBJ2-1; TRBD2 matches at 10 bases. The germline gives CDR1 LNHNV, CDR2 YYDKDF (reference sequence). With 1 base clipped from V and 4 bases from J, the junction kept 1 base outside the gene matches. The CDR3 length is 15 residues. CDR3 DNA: TGTGCCACCAGCAGAGCTAGCGGGAGATACAATGAGCAGTTCTTC. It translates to CATSRASGRYNEQFF.

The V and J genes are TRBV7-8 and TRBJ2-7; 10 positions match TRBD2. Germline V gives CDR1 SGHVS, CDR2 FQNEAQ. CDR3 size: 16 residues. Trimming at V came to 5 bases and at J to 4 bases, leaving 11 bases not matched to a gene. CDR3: CASSPEGLAGEYEQYF. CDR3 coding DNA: TGTGCCAGCAGCCCGGAGGGGCTAGCGGGAGAGTACGAGCAGTACTTC.

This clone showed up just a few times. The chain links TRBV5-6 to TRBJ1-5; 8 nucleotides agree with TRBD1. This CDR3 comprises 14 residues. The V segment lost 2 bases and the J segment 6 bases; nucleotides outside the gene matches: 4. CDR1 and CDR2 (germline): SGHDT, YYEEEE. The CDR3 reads CASSFTGGGQPQHF. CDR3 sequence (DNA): TGTGCCAGCAGCTTTACAGGGGGAGGTCAGCCCCAGCATTTT.

CDR3 bases: TGTGCCAGCAGCACAGGGCCGGGGGGCTCCTACGAGCAGTACTTC. Residues: CASSTGPGGSYEQYF. The gene calls are TRBV5-5 and TRBJ2-7, with D perhaps TRBD2 (7 bases). Trimming removed 4 bases at V and 0 bases at J, with 14 bases between. The CDR3 runs 15 residues. CDR1 is SGHKS, CDR2 YYEKEE, per germline (reference sequence).

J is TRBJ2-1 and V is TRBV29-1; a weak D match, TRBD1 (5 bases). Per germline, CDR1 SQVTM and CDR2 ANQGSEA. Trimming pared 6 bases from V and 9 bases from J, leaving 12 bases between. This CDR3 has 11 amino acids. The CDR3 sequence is CSVGDRSEQFF. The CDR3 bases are TGCAGCGTCGGAGACAGATCTGAGCAGTTCTTC.

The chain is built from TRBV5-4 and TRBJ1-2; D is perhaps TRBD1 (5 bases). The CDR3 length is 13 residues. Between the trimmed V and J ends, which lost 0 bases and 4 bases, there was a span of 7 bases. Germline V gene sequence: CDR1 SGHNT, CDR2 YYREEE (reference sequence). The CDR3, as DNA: TGTGCCAGCAGCTTGGCAGGGACCTATGGCTACACCTTC. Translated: CASSLAGTYGYTF.

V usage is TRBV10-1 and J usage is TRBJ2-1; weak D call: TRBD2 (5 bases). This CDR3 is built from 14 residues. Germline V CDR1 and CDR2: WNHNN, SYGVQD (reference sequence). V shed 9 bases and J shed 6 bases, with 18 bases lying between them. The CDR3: CARVEGERPNEQFF. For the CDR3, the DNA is TGCGCCAGGGTTGAGGGAGAGCGGCCCAATGAGCAGTTCTTC.

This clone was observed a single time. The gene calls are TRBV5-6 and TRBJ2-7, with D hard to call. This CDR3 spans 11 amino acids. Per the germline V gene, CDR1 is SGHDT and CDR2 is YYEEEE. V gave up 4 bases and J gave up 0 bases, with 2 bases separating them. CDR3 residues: CASSHSYEQYF. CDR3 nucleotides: TGTGCCAGCAGCCACTCCTACGAGCAGTACTTC.

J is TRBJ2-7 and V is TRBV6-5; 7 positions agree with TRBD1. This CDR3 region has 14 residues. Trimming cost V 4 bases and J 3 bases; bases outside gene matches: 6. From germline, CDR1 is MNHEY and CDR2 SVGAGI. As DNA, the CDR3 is TGTGCCAGCAGTTGGACAGGCCTTAGCTACGAGCAGTACTTC. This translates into CASSWTGLSYEQYF.

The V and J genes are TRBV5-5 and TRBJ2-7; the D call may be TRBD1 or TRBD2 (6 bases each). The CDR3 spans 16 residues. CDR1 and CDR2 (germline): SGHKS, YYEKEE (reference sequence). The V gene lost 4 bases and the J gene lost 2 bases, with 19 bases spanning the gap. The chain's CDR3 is CASSLLWGREAYEQYF. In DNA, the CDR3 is TGTGCCAGCAGCCTGTTATGGGGGCGGGAAGCCTACGAGCAGTACTTC.

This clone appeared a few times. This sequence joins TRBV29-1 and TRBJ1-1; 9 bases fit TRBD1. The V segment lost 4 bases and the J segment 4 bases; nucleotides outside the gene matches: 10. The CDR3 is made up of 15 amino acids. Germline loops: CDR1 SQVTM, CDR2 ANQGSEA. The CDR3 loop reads CSVAQGALAGTEAFF. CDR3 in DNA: TGCAGCGTTGCACAGGGGGCTCTAGCTGGCACTGAAGCTTTCTTT.

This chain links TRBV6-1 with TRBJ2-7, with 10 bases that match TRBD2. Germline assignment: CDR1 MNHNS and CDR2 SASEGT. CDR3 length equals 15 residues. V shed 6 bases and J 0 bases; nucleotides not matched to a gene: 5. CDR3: CASRTSGYSSYEQYF. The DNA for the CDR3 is TGTGCCAGCAGGACTAGCGGGTATAGCTCCTACGAGCAGTACTTC.

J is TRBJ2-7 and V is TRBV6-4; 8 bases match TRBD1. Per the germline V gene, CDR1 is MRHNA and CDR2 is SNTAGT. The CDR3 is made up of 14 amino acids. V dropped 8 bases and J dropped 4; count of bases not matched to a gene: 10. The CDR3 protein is CASPDRGRSYEQYF. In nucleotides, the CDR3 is TGTGCCAGCCCTGACAGGGGCAGGAGTTACGAGCAGTACTTC.

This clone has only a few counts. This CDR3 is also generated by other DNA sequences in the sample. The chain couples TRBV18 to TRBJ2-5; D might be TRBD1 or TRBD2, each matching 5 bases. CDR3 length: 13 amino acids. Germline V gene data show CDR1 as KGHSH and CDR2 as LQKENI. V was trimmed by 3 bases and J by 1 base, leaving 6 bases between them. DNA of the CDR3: TGTGCCAGCTCACCGGGGACCCAAGAGACCCAGTACTTC. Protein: CASSPGTQETQYF.

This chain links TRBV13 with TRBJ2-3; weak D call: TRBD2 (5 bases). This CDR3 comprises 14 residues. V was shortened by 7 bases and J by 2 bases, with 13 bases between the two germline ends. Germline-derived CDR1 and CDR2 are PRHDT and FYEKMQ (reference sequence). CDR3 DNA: TGTGCCAGCAATCGCGGAGGTTCCACAGATACGCAGTATTTT. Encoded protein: CASNRGGSTDTQYF.